This is a list of T cell receptor beta chains from one sample in a study of cytomegalovirus exposure and HLA in healthy donors. This table comes from immunoSEQ multiplex PCR, and its TCRdb copy is limited to in-frame clones, with some not included. The sample has 300,000 to 400,000 clones, roughly 90% seen once. Sequencing used PBMCs. Receptors were obtained from a woman under 30 in good health and CMV-seronegative. CDR3s include the opening cysteine and the closing phenylalanine or tryptophan. D genes are given only for firm matches. Clone size is given for some rows only: seen once, a few or many times, or a class if the clone is expanded.

V gene	D gene	clone size	J gene	CDR3 DNA	CDR3 protein
TRBV30	TRBD1	-	TRBJ1-5	TGTGCCTGGAGTTCGCCGGGACAGTACAATCAGCCCCAGCATTTT	CAWSSPGQYNQPQHF
TRBV5-1	TRBD2	-	TRBJ2-3	TGCGCCAGCAGCAGGTACACGGGACTAGCGGGGGGCTTACCTAGCACAGATACGCAGTATTTT	CASSRYTGLAGGLPSTDTQYF
TRBV29-1	-	-	TRBJ2-1	TGCAGCGCCCTGGAGACCGGGAAGTTCTTC	CSALETGKFF
TRBV4-1	TRBD2	-	TRBJ2-4	TGCGCCAGCAGCCACCCCACCGGGGGGTCCAAAAACATTCAGTACTTC	CASSHPTGGSKNIQYF
TRBV2	-	-	TRBJ1-5	TGTGCCAGCAGTGAATACGGGACGGGAGGTCAGCCCCAGCATTTT	CASSEYGTGGQPQHF
TRBV4-1	-	-	TRBJ1-2	TGCGCCAGCAGCCAAGATCTGGCCTTCAACTATGGCTACACCTTC	CASSQDLAFNYGYTF
TRBV27	-	-	TRBJ1-1	TGTGCCAGCAGTTTATTTATGGGGGGGGACACTGAAGCTTTCTTT	CASSLFMGGDTEAFF
TRBV27	-	-	TRBJ2-7	TGTGCCAGCAGTAGGAACATTCTTCGGGCCTACGAGCAGTACTTC	CASSRNILRAYEQYF
TRBV10-3	TRBD1	-	TRBJ1-1	TGTGCCATCAGTGGTCAGGGGGTGTTCCCTGAAGCTTTCTTT	CAISGQGVFPEAFF
TRBV6-1	-	-	TRBJ1-3	TGTGCCAGCAGAGTTCTGGGGGCTGGTGGAAACACCATATATTTT	CASRVLGAGGNTIYF
TRBV28	TRBD2	-	TRBJ2-2	TGTGCCAGCAGCCCATCGGGACTAGGGTCGGCCGGGGAGCTGTTTTTT	CASSPSGLGSAGELFF
TRBV7-9	-	once	TRBJ1-4	TGTGCCAGCAGCGACTCCCTGAATGAAAAACTGTTTTTT	CASSDSLNEKLFF
TRBV21-1	-	-	TRBJ1-1	TGTGCCAGCACGGAGAGGAGGGGAGCTTTCTTT	CASTERRGAFF
TRBV7-9	TRBD1	-	TRBJ1-4	TGTGCCAGCAGCACAAACAGGGGGGCTAATGAAAAACTGTTTTTT	CASSTNRGANEKLFF
TRBV5-4	-	-	TRBJ2-7	TGTGCCAGCAGCTTGGTACGATCGGGAAACAGGGAGCACGAGCAGTACTTC	CASSLVRSGNREHEQYF
TRBV27	-	-	TRBJ2-7	TGTGCCAGCGCCGGTGCGGGGTTCTACGAGCAGTACTTC	CASAGAGFYEQYF
TRBV6-6	-	once	TRBJ1-1	TGTGCCAGCAGGCGCCAGGATTGGGCTGAAGCTTTCTTT	CASRRQDWAEAFF